The 9 T cell receptor beta chains below come from one sample, sequenced in a study of blood T cell repertoires in COVID-19. Data came from immunoSEQ multiplex PCR; TCRdb stores just in-frame clones and leaves some out. The sample has some 180,000 clones, roughly 76% seen once; the top ten hold approximately 11%. The sample consisted of peripheral blood. Receptors originate from a woman in her thirties or forties with COVID-19, enrolled during active disease.

The chain combines TRBV10-3 with TRBJ1-5; a possible D gene is TRBD1 (5 bases). The germline V gene encodes CDR1 ENHRY and CDR2 SYGVKD. The CDR3 runs to 13 residues. V was trimmed by 7 bases and J by 5 bases, leaving 12 bases between them. The CDR3 loop is CAIIRDSDQPQHF. The CDR3 DNA reads as TGTGCCATCATACGCGACAGTGATCAGCCCCAGCATTTT.

This rearrangement joins TRBV7-9 to TRBJ1-6; possible D gene TRBD1, 6 bases. Germline V gene sequence: CDR1 SEHNR, CDR2 FQNEAQ (reference sequence). V lost 1 base and J lost 0, with 13 bases in between. The CDR3 runs to 18 residues. CDR3: CASSLVQGTSSYNSPLHF. The CDR3 nucleotides read TGTGCCAGCAGCTTAGTACAGGGCACGAGCTCCTATAATTCACCCCTCCACTTT.

CDR3 nucleotide sequence: TGTGCCAGCAGCCCGGGAGCGAACACTGAAGCTTTCTTT. Its translation is CASSPGANTEAFF. This sequence joins TRBV3-1 (or the pseudogene TRBV3-2) and TRBJ1-1; D gene uncertain. V dropped 4 bases and J dropped 1 base, with 7 bases sitting between them. CDR1 is LGHDT, CDR2 YNNKEL, per germline (reference sequence). The CDR3 consists of 13 residues.

This clone was seen just once. V is TRBV3-1 (or the pseudogene TRBV3-2) and J is TRBJ2-1, with TRBD2 matching 10 bases. In germline, CDR1 is LGHDT, CDR2 YNNKEL (reference sequence). J lost 7 bases, V lost 1 base, and 7 bases had no gene match. The CDR3 is 16 residues long. The DNA of the CDR3 is TGTGCCAGCAGCCAAGTAAGCGGGAGGGCCGCGAATGAGCAGTTCTTC. Protein sequence: CASSQVSGRAANEQFF.

This chain connects TRBV27 to TRBJ2-5; a possible D gene is TRBD2 (5 bases). The germline V gene has CDR1 MNHEY and CDR2 SMNVEV (reference sequence). V shed 6 bases and J shed 1 base, with 6 bases lying between them. The CDR3 consists of 12 residues. The CDR3 nucleotides read TGTGCCAGCAGGGGAGTCCAAGAGACCCAGTACTTC. This translates into CASRGVQETQYF.

The J gene is TRBJ1-3, the V gene TRBV6-5; D might be TRBD1 (6 bases). This CDR3 region has 15 residues. Trimming removed 9 bases from V and 0 bases from J, with 15 bases in between. Germline assignment: CDR1 MNHEY and CDR2 SVGAGI. The CDR3 nucleotides read TGTGCCAGTAGACAGGCTTTAAACTCTGGAAACACCATATATTTT. Protein product: CASRQALNSGNTIYF.

V gene TRBV29-1 combines with J gene TRBJ2-3; D remains ambiguous. Per the germline V gene, CDR1 is SQVTM and CDR2 is ANQGSEA. The CDR3 runs to 15 residues. Trimming pared 1 base from V and 0 bases from J, leaving 11 bases between. The CDR3 bases are TGCAGCGTTGAAGCGGGTGACCGAAGCACAGATACGCAGTATTTT. Its protein is CSVEAGDRSTDTQYF.

The V gene is TRBV23-1, the J gene TRBJ2-1; 7 bases agree with TRBD2. TRBV23-1 is given ORF status, its function remaining uncertain. The CDR3 sequence is 16 residues long. The ends lost 3 bases at V and 0 bases at J; junction bases unmatched: 5. This chain's CDR3 is CASSQTGGSSYNEQFF. The CDR3 bases are TGCGCCAGCAGTCAGACGGGCGGGAGCTCCTACAATGAGCAGTTCTTC.

This chain joins TRBV5-5 and TRBJ1-2; D is unclear. V lost 4 bases, J lost 6 bases, and 10 bases lay in between. The CDR3 has 12 amino acids. The V gene's germline CDR1 is SGHKS and CDR2 YYEKEE (reference sequence). CDR3 nucleotides: TGTGCCAGCAGCGCTGACAAGAATGGCTACACCTTC. It yields the protein CASSADKNGYTF.